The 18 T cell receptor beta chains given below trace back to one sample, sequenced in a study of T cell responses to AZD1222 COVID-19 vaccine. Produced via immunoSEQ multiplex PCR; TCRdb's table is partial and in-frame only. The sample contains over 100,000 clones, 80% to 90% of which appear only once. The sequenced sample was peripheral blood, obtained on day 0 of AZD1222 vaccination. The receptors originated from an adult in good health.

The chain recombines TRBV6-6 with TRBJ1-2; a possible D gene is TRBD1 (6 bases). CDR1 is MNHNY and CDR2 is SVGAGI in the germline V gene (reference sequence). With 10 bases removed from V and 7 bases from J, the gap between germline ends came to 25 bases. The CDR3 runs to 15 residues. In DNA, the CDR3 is TGTGCCACCAGAGGGGGGACATTTGTTGTTTCTGGCTACACCTTC. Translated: CATRGGTFVVSGYTF.

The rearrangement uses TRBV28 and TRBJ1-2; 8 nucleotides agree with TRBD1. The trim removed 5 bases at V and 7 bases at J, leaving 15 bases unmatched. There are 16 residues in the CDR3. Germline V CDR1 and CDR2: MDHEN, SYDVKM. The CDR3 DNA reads TGTGCCAGCAGTCCCCTAGCGGGCAGGGGGCTTAGTGGCTACACCTTC. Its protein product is CASSPLAGRGLSGYTF.

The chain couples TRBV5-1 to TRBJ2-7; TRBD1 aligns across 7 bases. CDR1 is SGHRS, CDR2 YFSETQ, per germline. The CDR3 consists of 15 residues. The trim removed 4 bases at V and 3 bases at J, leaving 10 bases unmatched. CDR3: CASSPLGAGGYEQYF. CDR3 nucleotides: TGCGCCAGCAGCCCATTGGGAGCAGGGGGCTACGAGCAGTACTTC.

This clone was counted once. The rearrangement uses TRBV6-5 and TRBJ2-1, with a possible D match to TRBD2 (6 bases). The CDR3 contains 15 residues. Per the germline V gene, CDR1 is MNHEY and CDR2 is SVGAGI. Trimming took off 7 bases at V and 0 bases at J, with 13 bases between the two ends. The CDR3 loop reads CASTPFGSSYNEQFF. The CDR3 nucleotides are TGTGCCAGCACCCCTTTCGGGAGCTCCTACAATGAGCAGTTCTTC.

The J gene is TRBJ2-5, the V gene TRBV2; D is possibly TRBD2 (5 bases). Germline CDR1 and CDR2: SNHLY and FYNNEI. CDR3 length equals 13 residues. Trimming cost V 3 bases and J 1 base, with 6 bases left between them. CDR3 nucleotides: TGTGCCAGCAGTGATCGGGGCCAAGAGACCCAGTACTTC. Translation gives CASSDRGQETQYF.

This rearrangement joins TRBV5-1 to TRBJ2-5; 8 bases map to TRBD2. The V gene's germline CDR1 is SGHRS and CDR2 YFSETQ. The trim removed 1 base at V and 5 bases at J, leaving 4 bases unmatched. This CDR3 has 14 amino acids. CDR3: CASSLISGAETQYF. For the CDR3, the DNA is TGCGCCAGCAGCTTGATTAGCGGGGCTGAGACCCAGTACTTC. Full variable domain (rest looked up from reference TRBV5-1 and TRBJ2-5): KAGVTQTPRYLIKTRGQQVTLSCSPISGHRSVSWYQQTPGQGLQFLFEYFSETQRNKGNFPGRFSGRQFSNSRSEMNVSTLELGDSALYLCASSLISGAETQYFGPGTRLLVL.

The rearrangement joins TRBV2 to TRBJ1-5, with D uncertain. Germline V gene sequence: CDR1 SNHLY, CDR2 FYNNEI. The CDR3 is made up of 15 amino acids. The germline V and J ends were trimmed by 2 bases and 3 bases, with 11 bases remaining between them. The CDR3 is CASSELAGTNQPQHF. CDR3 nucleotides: TGTGCCAGCAGTGAACTGGCAGGAACCAATCAGCCCCAGCATTTT.

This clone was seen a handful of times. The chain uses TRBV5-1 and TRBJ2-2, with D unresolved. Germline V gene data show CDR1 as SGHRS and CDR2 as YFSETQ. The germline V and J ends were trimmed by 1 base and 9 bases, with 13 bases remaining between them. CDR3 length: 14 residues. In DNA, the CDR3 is TGCGCCAGCAGCTTGATGGCAGGCAACCGGGAGCTGTTTTTT. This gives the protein CASSLMAGNRELFF.

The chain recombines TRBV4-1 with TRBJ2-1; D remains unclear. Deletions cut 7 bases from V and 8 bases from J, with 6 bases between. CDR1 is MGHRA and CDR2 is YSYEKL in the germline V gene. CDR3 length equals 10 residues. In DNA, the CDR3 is TGCGCCAGCACGGTCCATGAGCAGTTCTTC. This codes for CASTVHEQFF.

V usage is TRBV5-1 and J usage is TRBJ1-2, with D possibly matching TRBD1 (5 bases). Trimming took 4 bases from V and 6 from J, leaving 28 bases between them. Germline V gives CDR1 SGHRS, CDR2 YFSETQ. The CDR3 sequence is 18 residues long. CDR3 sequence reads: CASSLKPTQKMTADGYTF. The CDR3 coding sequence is TGCGCCAGCAGCCTAAAACCCACCCAAAAAATGACAGCGGATGGCTACACCTTC.

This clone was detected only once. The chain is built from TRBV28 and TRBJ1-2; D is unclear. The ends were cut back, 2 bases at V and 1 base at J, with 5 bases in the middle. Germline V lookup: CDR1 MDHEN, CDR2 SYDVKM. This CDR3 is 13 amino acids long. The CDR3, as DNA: TGTGCCAGCAGTTTAGGGTTTAACTATGGCTACACCTTC. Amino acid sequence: CASSLGFNYGYTF.

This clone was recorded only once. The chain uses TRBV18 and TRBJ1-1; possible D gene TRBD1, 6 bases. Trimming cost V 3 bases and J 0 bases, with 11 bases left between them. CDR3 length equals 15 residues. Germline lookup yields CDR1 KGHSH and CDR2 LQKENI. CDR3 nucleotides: TGTGCCAGCTCACCGCGCACAGGGCTGAACACTGAAGCTTTCTTT. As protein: CASSPRTGLNTEAFF.

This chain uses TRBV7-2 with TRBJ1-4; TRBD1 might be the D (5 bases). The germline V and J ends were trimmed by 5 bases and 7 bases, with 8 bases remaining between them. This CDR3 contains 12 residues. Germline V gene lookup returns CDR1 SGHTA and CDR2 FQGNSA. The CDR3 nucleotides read TGTGCCAGCAGCCGACAGTTTGAAAAACTGTTTTTT. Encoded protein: CASSRQFEKLFF. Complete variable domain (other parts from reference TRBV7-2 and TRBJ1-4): GAGVSQSPSNKVTEKGKDVELRCDPISGHTALYWYRQSLGQGLEFLIYFQGNSAPDKSGLPSDRFSAERTGGSVSTLTIQRTQQEDSAVYLCASSRQFEKLFFGSGTQLSVL.

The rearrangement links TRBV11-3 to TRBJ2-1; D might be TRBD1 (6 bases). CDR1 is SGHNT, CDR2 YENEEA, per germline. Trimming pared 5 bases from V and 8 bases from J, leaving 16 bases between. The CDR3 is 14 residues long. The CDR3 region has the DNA TGTGCCAGCAGCCCCTCAACAGGGATGCATGAGCAGTTCTTC. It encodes CASSPSTGMHEQFF.

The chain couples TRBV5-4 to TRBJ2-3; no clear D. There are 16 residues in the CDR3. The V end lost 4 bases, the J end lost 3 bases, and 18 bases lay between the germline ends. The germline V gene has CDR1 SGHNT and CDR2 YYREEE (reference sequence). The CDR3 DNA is TGTGCCAGCAGCGTGCCGGGTGTGTGGGAAACAGATACGCAGTATTTT. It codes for CASSVPGVWETDTQYF.

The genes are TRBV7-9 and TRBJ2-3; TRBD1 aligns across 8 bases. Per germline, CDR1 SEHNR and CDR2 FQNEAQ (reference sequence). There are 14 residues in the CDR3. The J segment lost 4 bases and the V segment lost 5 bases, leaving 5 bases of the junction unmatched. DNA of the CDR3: TGTGCCAGCAGCCGGTCGACAGGGGCAGATACGCAGTATTTT. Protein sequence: CASSRSTGADTQYF.

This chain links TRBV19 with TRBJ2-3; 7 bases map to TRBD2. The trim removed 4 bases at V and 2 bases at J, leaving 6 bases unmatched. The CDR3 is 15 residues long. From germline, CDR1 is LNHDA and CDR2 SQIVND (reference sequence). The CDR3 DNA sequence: TGTGCCAGTAGTACCCGGACTAGATACACAGATACGCAGTATTTT. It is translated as CASSTRTRYTDTQYF.

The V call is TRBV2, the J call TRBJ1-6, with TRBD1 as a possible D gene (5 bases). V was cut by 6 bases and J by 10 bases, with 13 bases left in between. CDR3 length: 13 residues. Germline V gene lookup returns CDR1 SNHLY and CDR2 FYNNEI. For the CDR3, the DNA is TGTGCCAGCAGACAGGTCGAACAATCACCCCTCCACTTT. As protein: CASRQVEQSPLHF.